These 9 T cell receptor beta chains were sequenced from one sample in a study of blood T cell repertoires in COVID-19. TCRdb's table, derived via immunoSEQ multiplex PCR, lists solely in-frame clones and lacks some. Found here are about 160,000 clones, approximately 82% of them singletons; the top ten hold over 15%. Sequences were obtained from PBMCs or T cells enriched from blood (not recorded which). These receptors were collected from a man aged 55-75 years who had recovered from COVID-19.

CDR3 DNA: TGTGCCATCAGAGAAGACAGGCTAAGCACAGATACGCAGTATTTT. The encoded protein is CAIREDRLSTDTQYF. The chain joins TRBV10-3 to TRBJ2-3; D perhaps matches TRBD1 (6 bases). CDR1 is ENHRY, CDR2 SYGVKD, per germline. The CDR3 spans 15 residues. The V and J ends lost 6 bases and 0 bases respectively, with 13 bases between them.

J is TRBJ2-7 and V is TRBV15, with 9 bases fitting TRBD1. The germline V gene has CDR1 LNHNV and CDR2 YYDKDF (reference sequence). The CDR3 has 14 residues. V shed 3 bases and J 6 bases; nucleotides not matched to a gene: 6. In DNA, the CDR3 is TGTGCCACCAGCAGTGCCGGGACAGGGCCCGAGCAGTACTTC. This gives the protein CATSSAGTGPEQYF.

The chain recombines TRBV6-5 with TRBJ1-5; 7 bases fit TRBD1. Germline lookup yields CDR1 MNHEY and CDR2 SVGAGI. The CDR3 consists of 13 residues. Trimming took 7 bases from V and 4 from J; bases not matched to a gene: 4. CDR3 sequence reads: CASKGAPNQPQHF. CDR3 nucleotide sequence: TGTGCCAGCAAGGGGGCCCCGAATCAGCCCCAGCATTTT.

This chain connects TRBV19 to TRBJ2-1; D gene uncertain. CDR1 is LNHDA and CDR2 is SQIVND in the germline V gene (reference sequence). The ends were cut back, 5 bases at V and 6 bases at J, with 5 bases in the middle. This CDR3 is built from 11 residues. CDR3: CASSFLNEQFF. In DNA form, the CDR3 reads TGTGCCAGTAGTTTCCTCAATGAGCAGTTCTTC.

This chain connects TRBV7-8 to TRBJ1-2, with a weak D call TRBD1 (5 bases). Trimming left V 0 bases short and J 8 bases short, with 16 bases between. Germline V gene data show CDR1 as SGHVS and CDR2 as FQNEAQ. The CDR3 consists of 15 residues. CDR3 residues: CASSLATRALGGYTF. For the CDR3, the DNA is TGTGCCAGCAGCTTAGCTACCAGGGCCCTGGGAGGCTACACCTTC. The variable domain in full, completed from reference TRBV7-8 and TRBJ1-2, reads GAGVSQSPRYKVAKRGQDVALRCDPISGHVSLFWYQQALGQGPEFLTYFQNEAQLDKSGLPSDRFFAERPEGSVSTLKIQRTQQEDSAVYLCASSLATRALGGYTFGSGTRLTVV.

The genes are TRBV19 and TRBJ2-7; 8 bases are a match to TRBD2. Germline CDR1 is LNHDA and CDR2 is SQIVND (reference sequence). Trimming took 6 bases from V and 2 from J; bases not matched to a gene: 9. The length of the CDR3 is 15 residues. CDR3 bases: TGTGCCAGTAGCACGGGGGGGCCAAGAGCCTACGAGCAGTACTTC. This translates into CASSTGGPRAYEQYF.

A few counts support this clone. The chain combines TRBV2 with TRBJ1-2, with 8 nucleotides matching TRBD1. V lost 7 bases to trimming and J lost 4 bases; unmatched junction nucleotides: 11. Germline-derived CDR1 and CDR2 are SNHLY and FYNNEI. The CDR3 runs 15 residues. The CDR3 loop is CASKDGQGVRYGYTF. The CDR3 bases are TGTGCCAGCAAAGATGGACAGGGAGTGCGCTATGGCTACACCTTC.

The V gene is TRBV11-2, the J gene TRBJ1-5; TRBD1 might be the D (6 bases). Deletions cut 1 base from V and 2 bases from J, with 15 bases between. The length of the CDR3 is 17 residues. Germline V gene lookup returns CDR1 SGHAT and CDR2 FQNNGV. The DNA of the CDR3 is TGTGCCAGCAGCTTAGGAGGCCAGGGGAAGCGCAATCAGCCCCAGCATTTT. Translation: CASSLGGQGKRNQPQHF.

This sequence joins TRBV11-2 and TRBJ1-2; TRBD1 agrees at 7 bases. V dropped 1 base and J dropped 5; count of bases not matched to a gene: 13. The CDR3 spans 17 residues. The germline CDR1 and CDR2 sequences are SGHAT and FQNNGV. CDR3 loop: CASSLVPPSGTAYGYTF. The CDR3 nucleotides are TGTGCCAGCAGCTTAGTTCCGCCCTCCGGGACAGCTTATGGCTACACCTTC.